Shown below are 14 T cell receptor beta chains from a single sample sequenced in a study of OX40 agonist ivuxolimab in advanced cancers. Measured with immunoSEQ multiplex PCR; TCRdb has only the in-frame clones, and not every one. Among some 100,000 clones listed, 84% were seen once. This specimen consisted of CD4+ or CD8+ T cells sorted from blood, obtained in a trial of the OX40 agonist ivuxolimab. Source of these receptors: an adult with an advanced solid tumor such as melanoma, head and neck, liver or kidney cancer.

V is TRBV29-1 and J is TRBJ1-2; weak D call: TRBD1 (5 bases). Trimming removed 3 bases at V and 8 bases at J, with 16 bases between. CDR3 length equals 13 residues. Germline V gene lookup returns CDR1 SQVTM and CDR2 ANQGSEA. The CDR3 nucleotides read TGCAGCGTTGACACCGGGACGGCCAAGGGCTACACCTTC. Translating gives CSVDTGTAKGYTF.

V and J are TRBV5-8 and TRBJ2-1; TRBD2 matches 7 bases. CDR1 SGHTS and CDR2 YDEGEE come from the germline V gene. The CDR3 has 14 residues. J gave up 7 bases and V 6 bases, and 10 bases lay outside the gene matches. CDR3 sequence (DNA): TGTGCCAGCAATCGGCTCCTAGCGGCTAATGAGCAGTTCTTC. Its translation is CASNRLLAANEQFF.

A remark on this clone: In the same sample, other DNA sequences code for this CDR3. J is TRBJ1-1 and V is TRBV28; D uncertain. The CDR3 runs to 11 residues. Germline CDR1 and CDR2: MDHEN and SYDVKM. Trimming removed 6 bases at V and 2 bases at J, with 4 bases between. The CDR3 DNA is TGTGCCAGCAGCCGTAACACTGAAGCTTTCTTT. This translates into CASSRNTEAFF.

This clone occurred once. The V and J genes are TRBV5-1 and TRBJ1-1; tentative D call: TRBD1 (5 bases). The CDR3 spans 13 residues. Germline V gene data show CDR1 as SGHRS and CDR2 as YFSETQ. Trimming left V 4 bases short and J 5 bases short, with 12 bases between. The CDR3 loop reads CASSPPGGTEAFF. The CDR3, as DNA: TGCGCCAGCAGCCCACCCGGGGGGACTGAAGCTTTCTTT. Using reference TRBV5-1 and TRBJ1-1 for the parts outside the CDR3, the full variable domain is KAGVTQTPRYLIKTRGQQVTLSCSPISGHRSVSWYQQTPGQGLQFLFEYFSETQRNKGNFPGRFSGRQFSNSRSEMNVSTLELGDSALYLCASSPPGGTEAFFGQGTRLTVV.

The rearrangement uses TRBV14 and TRBJ1-1; D unclear. Germline V gene data show CDR1 as SGHDN and CDR2 as FVKESK. V lost 3 bases and J lost 4, with 9 bases in between. The CDR3 consists of 13 residues. The CDR3 here is CASSQGIFTEAFF. The CDR3 region has the DNA TGTGCCAGCAGCCAGGGTATCTTCACTGAAGCTTTCTTT.

A remark on this clone: Germline and junction disagree at one end, which may indicate a read error. The chain uses TRBV5-1 and TRBJ1-1, with D tentatively TRBD1 (6 bases). Per germline, CDR1 SGHRS and CDR2 YFSETQ. CDR3 size: 14 residues. Here the CDR3 reads CAGRSSKGGTEAFF. CDR3 coding DNA: TGCGCCGGCAGGTCCTCGAAGGGGGGCACTGAAGCTTTCTTT.

The rearrangement joins TRBV6-1 to TRBJ2-3, with D possibly matching TRBD2 (6 bases). The ends were cut back, 7 bases at V and 0 bases at J, with 11 bases in the middle. This CDR3 comprises 14 residues. Germline V gene sequence: CDR1 MNHNS, CDR2 SASEGT. The CDR3 loop reads CASTAGLSTDTQYF. CDR3 DNA sequence: TGTGCCAGCACAGCGGGCCTTAGCACAGATACGCAGTATTTT.

V gene TRBV7-2 combines with J gene TRBJ2-1; TRBD1 matches 11 bases. In germline, CDR1 is SGHTA, CDR2 FQGNSA. With 2 bases clipped from V and 7 bases from J, the junction kept 7 bases outside the gene matches. The length of the CDR3 is 16 residues. The CDR3 loop reads CASSLRGQGAINEQFF. The CDR3 DNA sequence: TGTGCCAGCAGCTTACGAGGACAGGGGGCGATAAATGAGCAGTTCTTC.

As DNA, the CDR3 is TGCGCCAGCAGCTTGGAAGAACCTGGAAAACTGTTTTTT. This codes for CASSLEEPGKLFF. This rearrangement joins TRBV5-1 to TRBJ1-4; no firm D call. The CDR3 runs to 13 residues. V lost 0 bases and J 10 bases, leaving 10 bases between the germline ends. Germline CDR1 and CDR2: SGHRS and YFSETQ.

This rearrangement joins TRBV10-3 to TRBJ1-5; possible D gene TRBD1, 5 bases. There are 14 residues in the CDR3. The germline V and J ends were trimmed by 4 bases and 6 bases, with 13 bases remaining between them. Germline V CDR1 and CDR2: ENHRY, SYGVKD. The CDR3 spells CAISGDSVRQPQHF. DNA for the CDR3: TGTGCCATCAGTGGCGACAGTGTTCGTCAGCCCCAGCATTTT.

The chain is built from TRBV20-1 and TRBJ1-1; the match to TRBD1 covers 8 bases. This CDR3 has 11 residues. Germline V gene lookup returns CDR1 DFQATT and CDR2 SNEGSKA (reference sequence). The junction had 2 bases not matched to a gene; V was cut back by 5 bases and J by 6 bases. This chain's CDR3 is CSADRGAEAFF. In nucleotides, the CDR3 is TGCAGTGCTGACAGGGGCGCTGAAGCTTTCTTT.

The chain joins TRBV5-6 to TRBJ2-7; a weak D match, TRBD1 (6 bases). V was pared by 4 bases and J by 7 bases, with 21 bases between. CDR1 is SGHDT, CDR2 YYEEEE, per germline. The CDR3 runs to 15 residues. The CDR3 sequence is CASSQFGTGQGEQYF. Written as DNA, the CDR3 is TGTGCCAGCAGCCAATTCGGGACGGGACAAGGAGAGCAGTACTTC.

The chain links TRBV7-2 to TRBJ2-4, with 8 bases aligning to TRBD1. CDR1 is SGHTA and CDR2 is FQGNSA in the germline V gene. The CDR3 has 16 residues. Trimming at V came to 5 bases and at J to 6 bases, leaving 12 bases not matched to a gene. The CDR3 loop reads CASSPFAGGPINIQYF. The CDR3 coding sequence is TGTGCCAGCAGCCCATTTGCAGGGGGCCCTATAAACATTCAGTACTTC.

This sequence joins TRBV15 and TRBJ1-1; 8 bases align to TRBD1. After removal of 1 base from V and 4 bases from J, the junction contained 11 bases not matched to a gene. The CDR3 spans 17 residues. In germline, CDR1 is LNHNV, CDR2 YYDKDF (reference sequence). The DNA of the CDR3 is TGTGCCACCAGCAGAGGGGCAGGGGGCCCTTGGGGCACTGAAGCTTTCTTT. It codes for CATSRGAGGPWGTEAFF.